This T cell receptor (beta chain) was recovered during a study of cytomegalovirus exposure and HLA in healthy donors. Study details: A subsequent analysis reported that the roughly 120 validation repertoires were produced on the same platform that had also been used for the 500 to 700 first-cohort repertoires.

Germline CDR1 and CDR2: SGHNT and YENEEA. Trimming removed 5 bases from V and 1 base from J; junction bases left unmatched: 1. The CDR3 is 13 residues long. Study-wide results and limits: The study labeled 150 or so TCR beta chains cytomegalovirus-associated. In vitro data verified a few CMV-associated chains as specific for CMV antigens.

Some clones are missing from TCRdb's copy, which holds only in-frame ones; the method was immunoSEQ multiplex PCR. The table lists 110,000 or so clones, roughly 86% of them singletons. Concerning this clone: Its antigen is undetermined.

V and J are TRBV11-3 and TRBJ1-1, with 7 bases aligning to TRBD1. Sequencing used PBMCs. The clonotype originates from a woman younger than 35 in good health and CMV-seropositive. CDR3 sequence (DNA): TGTGCCAGCAGCGACAGGGCGAACACTGAAGCTTTCTTT. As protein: CASSDRANTEAFF.